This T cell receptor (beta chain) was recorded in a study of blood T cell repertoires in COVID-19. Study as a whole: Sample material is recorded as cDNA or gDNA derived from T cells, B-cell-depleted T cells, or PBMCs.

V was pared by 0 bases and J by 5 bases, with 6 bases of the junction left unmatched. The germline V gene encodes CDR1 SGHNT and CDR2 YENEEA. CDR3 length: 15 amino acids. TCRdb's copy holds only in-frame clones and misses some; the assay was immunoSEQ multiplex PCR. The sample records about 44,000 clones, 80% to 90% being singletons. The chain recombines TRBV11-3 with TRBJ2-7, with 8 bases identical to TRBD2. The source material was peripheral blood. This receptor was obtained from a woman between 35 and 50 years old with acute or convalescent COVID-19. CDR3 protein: CASSLEQAGVDEQYF. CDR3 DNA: TGTGCCAGCAGCTTAGAGCAAGCGGGAGTCGACGAGCAGTACTTC.